This T cell receptor (beta chain) was retrieved from a study of blood T cell repertoires in COVID-19. Background on the study: Acute-phase and convalescent COVID-19 samples originated in the United States, Italy and Spain. T cells, B-cell-depleted T cells, or PBMCs provided the cDNA or gDNA that served as material.

How the authors handled the data: Reference gene primer amplification gave nucleated cell count estimates. Using immunoSEQ multiplex PCR, the repertoire was profiled, and TCRdb retains in-frame clones only, with some absent. V, J and clone size are those of that table, while D and trimming were read from the DNA. The sample gives 150,000 to 200,000 clones, about 88% of which show up once; 2% to 2.5% is in the top ten. Between the trimmed V and J ends, which lost 0 bases and 3 bases, there was a span of 10 bases. CDR1 is SGHRS, CDR2 YFSETQ, per germline. The CDR3 totals 15 residues. The V call is TRBV5-1, the J call TRBJ2-1, with D maybe TRBD1 (5 bases). The sample taken for sequencing was PBMCs or T cells enriched from blood (not recorded which). The origin of this receptor is a middle-aged woman with acute COVID-19. The CDR3 coding sequence is TGCGCCAGCAGCTTGGTCTGGCAGGGCTACAATGAGCAGTTCTTC. This codes for CASSLVWQGYNEQFF.